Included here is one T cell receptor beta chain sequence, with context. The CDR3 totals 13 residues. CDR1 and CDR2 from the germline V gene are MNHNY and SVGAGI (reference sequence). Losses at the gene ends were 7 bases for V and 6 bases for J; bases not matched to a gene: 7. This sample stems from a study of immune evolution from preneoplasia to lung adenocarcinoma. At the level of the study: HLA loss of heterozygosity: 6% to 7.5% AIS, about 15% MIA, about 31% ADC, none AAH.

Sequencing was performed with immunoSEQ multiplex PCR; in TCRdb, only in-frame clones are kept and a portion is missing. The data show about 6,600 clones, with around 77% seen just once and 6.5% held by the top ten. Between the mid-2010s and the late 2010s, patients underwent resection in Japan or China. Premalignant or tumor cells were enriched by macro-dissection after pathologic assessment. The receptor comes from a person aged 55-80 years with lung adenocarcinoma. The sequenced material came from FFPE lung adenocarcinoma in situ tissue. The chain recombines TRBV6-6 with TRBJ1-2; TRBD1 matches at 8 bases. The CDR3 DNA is TGTGCCAGCAAGGGAACAGGGGGAGATGGCTACACCTTC. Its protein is CASKGTGGDGYTF.